This TCR beta chain was profiled in a study of cytomegalovirus exposure and HLA in healthy donors. Study findings and constraints: Donors were assumed by presence/absence analyses to have roughly uniform sequencing depth. In a later analysis, at a false discovery rate of 0.05, approximately 15,000 TCR beta sequences matched HLA alleles.

This clone was counted between two and nine times. Its specificity is not known. The CDR3 length is 16 residues. The germline V gene encodes CDR1 SGHTA and CDR2 FQGNSA. With 1 base clipped from V and 2 bases from J, the junction kept 2 bases outside the gene matches. PCR used 60 Vbeta primers and 13 Jbeta primers. Generated by immunoSEQ multiplex PCR, the TCRdb table keeps only in-frame clones and is missing some. The repertoire holds tens of thousands of clones, with about two thirds as singletons. This sequence joins TRBV7-2 and TRBJ2-5, with 12 nucleotides matching TRBD2. The sample taken for sequencing was PBMCs. This receptor was taken from a woman between 50 and 59 years old in good health and CMV-seropositive. CDR3: CASSLGLAGAQETQYF. The DNA of the CDR3 is TGTGCCAGCAGCTTAGGACTAGCGGGGGCACAAGAGACCCAGTACTTC.